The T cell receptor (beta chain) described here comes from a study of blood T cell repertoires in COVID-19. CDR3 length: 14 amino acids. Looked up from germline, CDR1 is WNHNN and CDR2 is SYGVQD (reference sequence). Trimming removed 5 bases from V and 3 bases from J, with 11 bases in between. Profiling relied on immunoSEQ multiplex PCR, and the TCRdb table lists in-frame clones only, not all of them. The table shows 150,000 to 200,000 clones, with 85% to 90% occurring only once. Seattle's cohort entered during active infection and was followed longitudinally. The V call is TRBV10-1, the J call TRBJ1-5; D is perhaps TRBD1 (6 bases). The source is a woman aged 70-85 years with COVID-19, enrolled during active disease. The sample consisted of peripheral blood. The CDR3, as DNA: TGCGCCAGCAGTAGGACAGAATTCAATCAGCCCCAGCATTTT. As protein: CASSRTEFNQPQHF.